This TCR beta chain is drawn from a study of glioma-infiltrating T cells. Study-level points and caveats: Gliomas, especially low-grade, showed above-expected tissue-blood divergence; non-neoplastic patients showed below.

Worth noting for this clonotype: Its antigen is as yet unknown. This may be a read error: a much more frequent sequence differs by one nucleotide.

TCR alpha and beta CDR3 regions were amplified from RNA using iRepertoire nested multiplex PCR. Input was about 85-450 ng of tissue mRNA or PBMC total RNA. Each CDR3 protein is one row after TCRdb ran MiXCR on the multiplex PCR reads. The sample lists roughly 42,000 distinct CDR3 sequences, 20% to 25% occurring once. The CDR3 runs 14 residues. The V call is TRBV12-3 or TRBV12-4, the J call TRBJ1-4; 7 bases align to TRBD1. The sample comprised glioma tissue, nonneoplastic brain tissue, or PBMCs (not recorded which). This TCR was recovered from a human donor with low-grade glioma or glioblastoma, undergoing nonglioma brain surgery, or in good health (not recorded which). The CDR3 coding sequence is TGTGCCAGCAGTCCGGGACAGAGTAATAAAAAACTGTTTTTT. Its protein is CASSPGQSNKKLFF.